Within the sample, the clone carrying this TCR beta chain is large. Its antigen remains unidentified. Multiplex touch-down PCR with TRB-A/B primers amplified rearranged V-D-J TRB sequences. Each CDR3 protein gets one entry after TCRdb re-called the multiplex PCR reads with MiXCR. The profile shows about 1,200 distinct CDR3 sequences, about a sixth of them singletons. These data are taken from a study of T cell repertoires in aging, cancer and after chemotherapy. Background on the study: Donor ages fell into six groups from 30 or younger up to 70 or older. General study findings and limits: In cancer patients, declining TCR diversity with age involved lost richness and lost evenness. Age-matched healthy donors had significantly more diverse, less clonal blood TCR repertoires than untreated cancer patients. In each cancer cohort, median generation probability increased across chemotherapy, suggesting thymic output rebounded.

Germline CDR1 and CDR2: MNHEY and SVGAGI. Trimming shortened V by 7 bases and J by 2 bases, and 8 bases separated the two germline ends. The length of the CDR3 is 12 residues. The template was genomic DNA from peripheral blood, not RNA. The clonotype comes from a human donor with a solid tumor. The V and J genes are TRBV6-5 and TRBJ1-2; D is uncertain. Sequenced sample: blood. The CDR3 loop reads CASTSGNYGYTF. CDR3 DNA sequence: TGTGCCAGCACGTCCGGAAACTATGGCTACACCTTC.